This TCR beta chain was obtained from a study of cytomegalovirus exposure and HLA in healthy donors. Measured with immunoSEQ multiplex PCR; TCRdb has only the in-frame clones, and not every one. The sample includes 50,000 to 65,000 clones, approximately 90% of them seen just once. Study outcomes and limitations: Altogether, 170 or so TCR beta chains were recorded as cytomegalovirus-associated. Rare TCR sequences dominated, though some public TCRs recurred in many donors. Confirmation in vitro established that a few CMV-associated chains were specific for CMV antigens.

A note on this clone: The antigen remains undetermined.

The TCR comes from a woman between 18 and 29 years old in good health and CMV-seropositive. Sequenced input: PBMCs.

CDR3 in DNA: TGTGCCAGCAGCCGAGCGAGGAGCTCCTACGAGCAGTACTTC. It codes for CASSRARSSYEQYF. The chain joins TRBV5-6 to TRBJ2-7; no clear D gene. CDR3 size: 14 residues. The germline V and J ends were trimmed by 4 bases and 0 bases, with 11 bases remaining between them. CDR1 is SGHDT and CDR2 is YYEEEE in the germline V gene.